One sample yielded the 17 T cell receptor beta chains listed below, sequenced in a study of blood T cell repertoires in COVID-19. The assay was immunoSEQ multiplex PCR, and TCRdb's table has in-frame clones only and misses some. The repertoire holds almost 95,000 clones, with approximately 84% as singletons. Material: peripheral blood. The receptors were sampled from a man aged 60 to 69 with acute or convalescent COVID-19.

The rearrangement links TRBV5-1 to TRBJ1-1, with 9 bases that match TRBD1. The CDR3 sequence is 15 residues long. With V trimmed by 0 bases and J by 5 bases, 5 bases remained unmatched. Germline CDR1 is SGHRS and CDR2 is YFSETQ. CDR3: CASSLGDRAVTEAFF. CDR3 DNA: TGCGCCAGCAGCTTGGGGGACAGGGCTGTGACTGAAGCTTTCTTT. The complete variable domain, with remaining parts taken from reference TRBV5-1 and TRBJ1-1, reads KAGVTQTPRYLIKTRGQQVTLSCSPISGHRSVSWYQQTPGQGLQFLFEYFSETQRNKGNFPGRFSGRQFSNSRSEMNVSTLELGDSALYLCASSLGDRAVTEAFFGQGTRLTVV.

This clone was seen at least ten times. CDR3 amino acids: CASSTGQAGYNEQFF. The CDR3 DNA sequence: TGCGCCAGCAGCACCGGACAGGCCGGCTACAATGAGCAGTTCTTC. The genes are TRBV5-1 and TRBJ2-1, with 7 positions matching TRBD1. The CDR3 consists of 15 residues. V lost 4 bases, J lost 3 bases, and 7 bases stayed unmatched. Germline CDR1 reads SGHRS; CDR2 reads YFSETQ.

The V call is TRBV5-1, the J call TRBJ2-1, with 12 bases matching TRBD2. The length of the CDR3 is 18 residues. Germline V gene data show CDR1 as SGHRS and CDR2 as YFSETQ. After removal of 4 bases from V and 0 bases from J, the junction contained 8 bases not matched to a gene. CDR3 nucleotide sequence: TGCGCCAGCAGCCCCCCGACTAGCGGGGGCAGCTCCTACAATGAGCAGTTCTTC. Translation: CASSPPTSGGSSYNEQFF.

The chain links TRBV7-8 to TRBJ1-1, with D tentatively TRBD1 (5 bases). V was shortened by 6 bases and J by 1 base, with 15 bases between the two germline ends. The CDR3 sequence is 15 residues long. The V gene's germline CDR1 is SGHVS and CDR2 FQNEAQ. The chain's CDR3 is CASSIGATTNTEAFF. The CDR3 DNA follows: TGTGCCAGCAGTATAGGGGCTACAACGAACACTGAAGCTTTCTTT.

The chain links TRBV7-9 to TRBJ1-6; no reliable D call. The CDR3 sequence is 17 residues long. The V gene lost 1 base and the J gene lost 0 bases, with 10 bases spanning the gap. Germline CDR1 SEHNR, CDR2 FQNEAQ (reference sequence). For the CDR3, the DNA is TGTGCCAGCAGCTTAGGGGCGGGGAGCTCCTATAATTCACCCCTCCACTTT. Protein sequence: CASSLGAGSSYNSPLHF.

The CDR3 sequence is CASSLYPSRETQYF. The CDR3 DNA follows: TGTGCCAGCAGTTTATACCCGTCGAGGGAGACCCAGTACTTC. The V call is TRBV27, the J call TRBJ2-5; D gene uncertain. Trimming cost V 1 base and J 5 bases, with 11 bases left between them. The germline gives CDR1 MNHEY, CDR2 SMNVEV (reference sequence). This CDR3 is built from 14 residues.

Here the CDR3 reads CASSPSTWDTEAFF. CDR3 coding DNA: TGTGCCAGCAGCCCCTCGACATGGGACACTGAAGCTTTCTTT. The V call is TRBV11-2, the J call TRBJ1-1; D remains ambiguous. Trimming shortened V by 5 bases and J by 3 bases, and 13 bases separated the two germline ends. Germline CDR1 is SGHAT and CDR2 is FQNNGV. The CDR3 loop spans 14 amino acids. Full variable domain (outside the CDR3, taken from reference TRBV11-2 and TRBJ1-1): EAGVAQSPRYKIIEKRQSVAFWCNPISGHATLYWYQQILGQGPKLLIQFQNNGVVDDSQLPKDRFSAERLKGVDSTLKIQPAKLEDSAVYLCASSPSTWDTEAFFGQGTRLTVV.

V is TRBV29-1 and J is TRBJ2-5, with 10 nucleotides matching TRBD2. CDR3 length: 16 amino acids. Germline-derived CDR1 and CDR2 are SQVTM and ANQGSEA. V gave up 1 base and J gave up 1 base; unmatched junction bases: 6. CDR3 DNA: TGCAGCGTTGAAGTAACTAGCGGGGCGGTCCAAGAGACCCAGTACTTC. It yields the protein CSVEVTSGAVQETQYF.

Here the CDR3 reads CASSDSGQGNQPQHF. The CDR3 bases are TGCGCCAGCAGTGATTCGGGACAGGGAAATCAGCCCCAGCATTTT. This chain links TRBV10-2 with TRBJ1-5; 9 bases align to TRBD1. V was pared by 3 bases and J by 4 bases, with 4 bases of the junction left unmatched. From germline, CDR1 is WSHSY and CDR2 SAAADI. This CDR3 region has 15 residues.

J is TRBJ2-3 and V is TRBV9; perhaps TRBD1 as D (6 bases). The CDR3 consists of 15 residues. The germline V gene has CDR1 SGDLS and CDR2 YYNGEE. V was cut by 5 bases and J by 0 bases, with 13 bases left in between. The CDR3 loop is CASSDPGQSTDTQYF. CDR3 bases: TGTGCCAGCAGTGATCCGGGACAAAGCACAGATACGCAGTATTTT.

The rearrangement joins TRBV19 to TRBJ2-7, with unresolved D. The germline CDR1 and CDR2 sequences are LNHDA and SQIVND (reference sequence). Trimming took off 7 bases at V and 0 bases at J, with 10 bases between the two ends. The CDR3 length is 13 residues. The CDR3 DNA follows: TGTGCCAGTAAGAGAACTGACTCCTACGAGCAGTACTTC. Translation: CASKRTDSYEQYF.

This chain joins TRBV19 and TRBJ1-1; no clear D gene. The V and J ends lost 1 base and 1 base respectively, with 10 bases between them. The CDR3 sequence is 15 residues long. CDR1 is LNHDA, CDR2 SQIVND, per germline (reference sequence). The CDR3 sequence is CASSIGALSNTEAFF. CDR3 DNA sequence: TGTGCCAGTAGTATAGGGGCACTTTCGAACACTGAAGCTTTCTTT.

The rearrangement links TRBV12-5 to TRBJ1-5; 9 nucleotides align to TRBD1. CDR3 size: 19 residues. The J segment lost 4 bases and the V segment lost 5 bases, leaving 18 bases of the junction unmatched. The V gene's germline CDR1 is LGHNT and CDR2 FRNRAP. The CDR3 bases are TGTGCTAGTGGTCGGGGGGCACAGGGGGCGAGCCGAGGAAATCAGCCCCAGCATTTT. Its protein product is CASGRGAQGASRGNQPQHF.

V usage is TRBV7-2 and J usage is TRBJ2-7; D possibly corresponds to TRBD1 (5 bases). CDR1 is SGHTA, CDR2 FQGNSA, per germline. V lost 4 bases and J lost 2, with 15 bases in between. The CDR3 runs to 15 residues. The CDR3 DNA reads TGTGCCAGCAGCTCATCATCGGACAATACCTACGAGCAGTACTTC. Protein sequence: CASSSSSDNTYEQYF.

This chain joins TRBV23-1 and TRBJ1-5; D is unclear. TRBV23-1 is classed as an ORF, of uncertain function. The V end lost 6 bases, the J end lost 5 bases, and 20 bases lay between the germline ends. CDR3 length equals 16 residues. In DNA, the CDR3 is TGCGCCAGCAGCCCTAAGAGGGTAACATGGGATCAGCCCCAGCATTTT. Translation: CASSPKRVTWDQPQHF.

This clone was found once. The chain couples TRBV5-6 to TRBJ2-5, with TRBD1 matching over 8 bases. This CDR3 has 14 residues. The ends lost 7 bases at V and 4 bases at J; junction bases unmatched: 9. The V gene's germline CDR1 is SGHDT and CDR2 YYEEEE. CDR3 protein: CASEGTGGRETQYF. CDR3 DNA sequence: TGTGCCAGCGAAGGGACAGGTGGTCGAGAGACCCAGTACTTC.

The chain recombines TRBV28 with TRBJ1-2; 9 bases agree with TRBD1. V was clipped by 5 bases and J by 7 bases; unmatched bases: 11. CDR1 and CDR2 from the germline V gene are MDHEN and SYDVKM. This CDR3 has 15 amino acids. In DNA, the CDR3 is TGTGCCAGCAGTGACCGGGACAGGGATGGTGGTGGCTACACCTTC. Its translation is CASSDRDRDGGGYTF.